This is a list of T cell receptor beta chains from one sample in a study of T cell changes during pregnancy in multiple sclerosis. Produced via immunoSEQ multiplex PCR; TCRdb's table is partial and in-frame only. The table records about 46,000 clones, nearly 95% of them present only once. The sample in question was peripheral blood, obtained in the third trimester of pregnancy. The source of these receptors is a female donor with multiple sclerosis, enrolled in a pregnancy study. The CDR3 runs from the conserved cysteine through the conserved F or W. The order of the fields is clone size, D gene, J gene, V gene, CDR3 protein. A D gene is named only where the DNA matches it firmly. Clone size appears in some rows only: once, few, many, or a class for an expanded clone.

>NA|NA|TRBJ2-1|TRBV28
CASGELSGARREQFF
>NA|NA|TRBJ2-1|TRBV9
CASSVIGEAYNEQFF
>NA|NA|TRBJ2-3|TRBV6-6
CASSYFLTDTQYF
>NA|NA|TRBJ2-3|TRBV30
CAWSVRGSTQYF
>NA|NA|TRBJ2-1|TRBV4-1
CASSQKPGPDYNEQFF
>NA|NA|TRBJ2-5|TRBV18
CASSPKTGFQETQYF
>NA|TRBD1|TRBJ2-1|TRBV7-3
CASSFTGAGGNEQFF
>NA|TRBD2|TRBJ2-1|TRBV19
CASSPLAGELFF
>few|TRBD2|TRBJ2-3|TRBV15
CATSADAGGPSDTQYF
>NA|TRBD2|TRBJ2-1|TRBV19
CASSRDGTSGISYNEQFF
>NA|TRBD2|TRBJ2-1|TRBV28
CASSSPLAGGIEQFF
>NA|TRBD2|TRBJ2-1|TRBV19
CASSGSGRINEQFF
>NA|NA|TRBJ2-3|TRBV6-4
CASSESVMHADTQYF
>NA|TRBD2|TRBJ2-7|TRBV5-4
CASSLAKLAGGSYYEQYF
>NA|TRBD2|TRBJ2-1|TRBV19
CASSIVAGGPSNEQFF
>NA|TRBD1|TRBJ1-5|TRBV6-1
CASISRGNQPQHF
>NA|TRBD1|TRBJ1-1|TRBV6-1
CASSELDRGTMNTEAFF
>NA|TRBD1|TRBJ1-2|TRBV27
CASSVGPGTGSGGYTF
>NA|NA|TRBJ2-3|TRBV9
CASSVTGQNSDTQYF
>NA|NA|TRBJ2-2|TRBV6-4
CASQDKNTGELFF
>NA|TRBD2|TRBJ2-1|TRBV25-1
CASSVRGGTSGENEQFF
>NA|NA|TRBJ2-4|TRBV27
CASSPRGLAKNIQYF
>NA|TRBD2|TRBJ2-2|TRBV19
CASSTKRERSTGELFF
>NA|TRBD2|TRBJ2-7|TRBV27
CASSFGGSSYEQYF
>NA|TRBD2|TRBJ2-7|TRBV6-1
CASSELAGGSGEQYF
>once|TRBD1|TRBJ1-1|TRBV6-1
CASSEGQDLGAFF
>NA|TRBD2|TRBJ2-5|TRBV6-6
CASSGLAGAAETQYF
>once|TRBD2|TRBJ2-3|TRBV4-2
CASSQSRGLAGGPNTDTQYF
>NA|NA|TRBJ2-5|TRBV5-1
CASSLAAGRYQETQYF
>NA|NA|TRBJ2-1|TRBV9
CASSVVAGNSYNEQFF
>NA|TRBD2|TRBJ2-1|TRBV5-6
CASSLARLAGVNEQFF
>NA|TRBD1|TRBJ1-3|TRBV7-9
CASSPWDSSGNTIYF
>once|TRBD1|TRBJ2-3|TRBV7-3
CASSSTGGAADTQYF
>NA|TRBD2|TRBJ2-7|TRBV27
CASSPLGTSGSSHF
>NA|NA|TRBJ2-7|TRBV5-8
CASRSGHRDYEQYF
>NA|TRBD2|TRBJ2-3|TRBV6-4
CASSDSGEGPTDTQYF
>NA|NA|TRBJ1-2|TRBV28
CASSGQGQRF
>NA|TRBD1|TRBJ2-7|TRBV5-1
CASSLGGGTGNAMAYEQYF
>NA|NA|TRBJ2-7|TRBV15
CATSREQGTYEQYF
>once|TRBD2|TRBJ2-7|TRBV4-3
CASSQDRASGYEQYF
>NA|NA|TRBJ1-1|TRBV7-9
CASSLDMNTEAFF
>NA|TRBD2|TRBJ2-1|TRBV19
CASSNIMAGDSNNEQFF
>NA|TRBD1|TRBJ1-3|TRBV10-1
CASSERGRTGGRNTIYF
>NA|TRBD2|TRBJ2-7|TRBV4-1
CASSQRAGGYEQYF
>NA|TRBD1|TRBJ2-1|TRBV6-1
CASSRTGEGEQFF
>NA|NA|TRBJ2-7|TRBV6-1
CASSVPGFGVYEQYF
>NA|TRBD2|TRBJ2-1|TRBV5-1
CASSLSGGGLNEQFF
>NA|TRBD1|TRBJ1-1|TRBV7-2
CASSFGTGLNTEAFF
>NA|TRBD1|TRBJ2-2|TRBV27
CASSPRQGNSGELFF
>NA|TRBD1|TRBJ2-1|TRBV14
CASSQARITGDSSSSYNEQFF
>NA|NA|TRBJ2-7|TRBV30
CAWRSPYEQYF
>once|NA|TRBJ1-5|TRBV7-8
CASSPNARQNLNQPQHF
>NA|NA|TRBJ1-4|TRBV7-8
CASAGTPNEELFF
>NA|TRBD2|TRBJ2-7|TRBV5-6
CASVQAGLNYEQYF
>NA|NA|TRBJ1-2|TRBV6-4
CASSDSTGGGGYTF